This TCR beta chain comes out of a study of blood T cell repertoires in COVID-19. Across the study: Researchers got acute and convalescent COVID-19 samples from the United States, Italy and Spain. T cells, B-cell-depleted T cells, or PBMCs provided the cDNA or gDNA that served as material.

Under the authors' procedure: Amplifying reference gene primers gave estimates of nucleated cell counts. Here immunoSEQ multiplex PCR was the method, and the copy in TCRdb shows in-frame clones only, minus some. V and J calls and clone size are given by that table; D and trimming were obtained from the DNA. The data show about 62,000 clones, 75% to 90% seen once. The clonotype originates from an elderly woman with acute or convalescent COVID-19. The sample consisted of peripheral blood.

The CDR3 nucleotides are TGCGCCAGCAGGATGGGGACAGTCTATGGCTACACCTTC. Translating gives CASRMGTVYGYTF. V usage is TRBV10-1 and J usage is TRBJ1-2; 7 bases are a match to TRBD1. The CDR3 is 13 amino acids. CDR1 and CDR2 from the germline V gene are WNHNN and SYGVQD (reference sequence). With V trimmed by 6 bases and J by 4 bases, 5 bases remained unmatched.